What follows are 20 T cell receptor beta chains derived from one specimen sequenced in a study of blood T cells in healthy people across ages. The authors ran a second PCR of about 7 to 11 cycles using a sample-barcoded 5' primer and a J-beta primer mix. TCRdb re-called the 5' RACE reads through MiXCR, storing one row per CDR3 protein. The sample consists of around 1,900,000 distinct CDR3 sequences, about two fifths of them appearing once. Sequencing input: blood. The source is a human donor in good health.

This clonotype occurred a few times. This chain uses TRBV7-6 with TRBJ2-4; tentatively, D is TRBD2 (5 bases). The DNA end is more similar to TRBJ2-7, so the J call may be wrong. Looked up from germline, CDR1 is SGHVS and CDR2 is FNYEAQ. The CDR3 covers 16 residues. The CDR3 spells CASSLESAEGRYEQYF. The CDR3 coding sequence is TGTGCCAGCAGCTTAGAATCGGCAGAGGGAAGGTACGAGCAGTACTTC.

J is TRBJ1-1 and V is TRBV29-1; 8 nucleotides line up with TRBD1. V lost 3 bases, J lost 4 bases, and 7 bases stayed unmatched. The CDR3 is 14 amino acids. Germline CDR1 is SQVTM and CDR2 is ANQGSEA. CDR3 loop: CSVERAGGGTEAFF. Here the CDR3 DNA reads TGCAGCGTTGAGAGGGCAGGGGGCGGCACTGAAGCTTTCTTT. Full variable domain (missing parts from reference TRBV29-1 and TRBJ1-1): SAVISQKPSRDICQRGTSLTIQCQVDSQVTMMFWYRQQPGQSLTLIATANQGSEATYESGFVIDKFPISRPNLTFSTLTVSNMSPEDSSIYLCSVERAGGGTEAFFGQGTRLTVV.

This chain connects TRBV5-1 to TRBJ2-7; possibly TRBD1 or TRBD2 for D (6 bases each). Germline V gives CDR1 SGHRS, CDR2 YFSETQ. Trimming pared 4 bases from V and 3 bases from J, leaving 14 bases between. The CDR3 contains 14 residues. This chain's CDR3 is CASSRRGDIYEQYF. In nucleotides, the CDR3 is TGCGCCAGCAGCCGACGCGGGGACATCTACGAGCAGTACTTC. The whole variable domain, remainder taken from reference TRBV5-1 and TRBJ2-7, is KAGVTQTPRYLIKTRGQQVTLSCSPISGHRSVSWYQQTPGQGLQFLFEYFSETQRNKGNFPGRFSGRQFSNSRSEMNVSTLELGDSALYLCASSRRGDIYEQYFGPGTRLTVT.

The rearrangement links TRBV5-1 to TRBJ1-1, with TRBD1 as a possible D gene (6 bases). Per the germline V gene, CDR1 is SGHRS and CDR2 is YFSETQ. Trimming took 4 bases from V and 5 from J, leaving 18 bases between them. The CDR3 runs 15 residues. In DNA form, the CDR3 reads TGCGCCAGCAGCCGGGGGGCAGGGAGGGGGACTGAAGCTTTCTTT. It yields the protein CASSRGAGRGTEAFF.

This clonotype was recorded only once. Its ends do not fully match the called genes, so a read error is possible. This chain connects TRBV5-1 to TRBJ2-7, with D hard to call. The CDR3 runs to 13 residues. The germline CDR1 and CDR2 sequences are SGHRS and YFSETQ. CDR3 protein: CASSLGIDDEQYF. For the CDR3, the DNA is TGCGCCAGTAGCTTGGGCATTGACGACGAGCAGTACTTC.

This clonotype was observed a single time. Compared with germline, one end of the junction differs, possibly owing to a read error. The chain couples TRBV6-6 to TRBJ2-4; D is unclear. Judging by the DNA end, TRBJ2-7 fits better; the J call may be wrong. CDR1 and CDR2 (germline): MNHNY, SVGAGI (reference sequence). The CDR3 covers 15 residues. Here the CDR3 reads CDSSYPGILQSEQYF. CDR3 nucleotides: TGTGACAGCAGTTACCCCGGCATTCTCCAGAGCGAGCAGTACTTC.

The V and J genes are TRBV7-8 and TRBJ1-2; no reliable D call. Between the trimmed V and J ends, which lost 1 base and 5 bases, there was a span of 23 bases. This CDR3 comprises 18 residues. The germline CDR1 and CDR2 sequences are SGHVS and FQNEAQ. The CDR3 sequence is CASSLGALGNINLYGYTF. DNA of the CDR3: TGTGCCAGCAGCTTAGGCGCGCTGGGCAACATAAACCTATATGGCTACACCTTC.

The chain joins TRBV12-3 or TRBV12-4 to TRBJ2-4; 8 nucleotides match TRBD1. The CDR3 has 18 amino acids. The V and J ends lost 3 bases and 0 bases, in that order; junction bases with no gene match: 10. The CDR3 spells CASSLQGALALAKNIQYF. The CDR3 nucleotides read TGTGCCAGCAGTTTGCAGGGGGCGCTCGCCCTAGCCAAAAACATTCAGTACTTC.

This clonotype was seen a single time. The rearrangement links TRBV4-1 to TRBJ2-2, with 8 bases fitting TRBD2. In germline, CDR1 is MGHRA, CDR2 YSYEKL. V was pared by 1 base and J by 6 bases, with 13 bases of the junction left unmatched. CDR3 length: 18 amino acids. This CDR3 reads CASSQVSPRPGLAGELFF. CDR3 nucleotides: TGCGCCAGCAGCCAAGTCAGCCCCAGACCGGGACTAGCCGGGGAGCTGTTTTTT.

This clonotype was seen a handful of times. At one boundary the junction diverges from the germline segment, which might be a read error. The chain combines TRBV28 with TRBJ1-6; D uncertain. The germline V gene encodes CDR1 MDHEN and CDR2 SYDVKM. CDR3 length: 15 residues. The CDR3 loop reads CASSFTAEYNSPLHF. Written as DNA, the CDR3 is TGTGCCAGCAGTTTCACGGCTGAATATAATTCGCCCCTCCACTTT.

This sequence joins TRBV5-5 and TRBJ1-2; D may be TRBD1 (5 bases). Trimming took off 0 bases at V and 8 bases at J, with 14 bases between the two ends. This CDR3 contains 14 residues. Germline-derived CDR1 and CDR2 are SGHKS and YYEKEE (reference sequence). CDR3 sequence (DNA): TGTGCCAGCAGCTTGGCCGGCAGGGTTGACGGCTACACCTTC. Encoded protein: CASSLAGRVDGYTF.

A few counts support this clonotype. This chain connects TRBV7-9 to TRBJ1-2; tentative D call: TRBD1 (5 bases). Trimming stripped 4 bases from V and 4 bases from J, with 10 bases between. The CDR3 is made up of 13 amino acids. Germline values: CDR1 SEHNR, CDR2 FQNEAQ (reference sequence). The CDR3 DNA reads TGTGCCAGCAGCTCCGACAGTAGCTATGGCTACACCTTC. It encodes CASSSDSSYGYTF.

This clonotype was observed a handful of times. The chain is built from TRBV4-1 and TRBJ1-5, with 7 bases aligning to TRBD1. The germline V gene encodes CDR1 MGHRA and CDR2 YSYEKL. Losses at the gene ends were 1 base for V and 3 bases for J; bases not matched to a gene: 3. The CDR3 covers 15 residues. The CDR3 DNA reads TGCGCCAGCAGCCAAGCACAGGGGCCCAATCAGCCCCAGCATTTT. It translates to CASSQAQGPNQPQHF.

V and J are TRBV21-1 and TRBJ2-1; the D segment call TRBD1 is taken from the table without a DNA check. TRBV21-1 is tagged as a pseudogene. This CDR3 contains 19 residues. The CDR3 sequence: CASSPRTINSAGSYNEQFF. As DNA, the CDR3 is TGTGCCAGCAGCCCCCGGACCATAAACTCGGCCGGGTCCTACAATGAGCAGTTCTTC.

The chain employs TRBV7-9 and TRBJ2-1; TRBD1 agrees at 7 bases. The CDR3 is 17 residues long. V lost 7 bases to trimming and J lost 3 bases; unmatched junction nucleotides: 15. From germline, CDR1 is SEHNR and CDR2 FQNEAQ (reference sequence). The CDR3 coding sequence is TGTGCCAGCAACTCGAGGTCACGGCAGGGGGTCTACAATGAGCAGTTCTTC. The encoded protein is CASNSRSRQGVYNEQFF.

V and J are TRBV5-4 and TRBJ2-1; 9 bases are shared with TRBD2. CDR1 SGHNT and CDR2 YYREEE come from the germline V gene (reference sequence). The CDR3 has 15 residues. V dropped 1 base and J dropped 4; count of bases not matched to a gene: 3. The CDR3: CASSLFTSGYNEQFF. The CDR3 DNA reads as TGTGCCAGCAGCTTGTTCACTAGCGGGTACAATGAGCAGTTCTTC.

The chain joins TRBV7-2 to TRBJ2-7, with 9 bases that match TRBD1. Germline CDR1 is SGHTA and CDR2 is FQGNSA. The CDR3 covers 14 residues. Germline trimming cut 7 bases from V and 2 bases from J; bases unmatched to any gene: 6. The CDR3 reads CASNDRGSPYEQYF. The DNA for the CDR3 is TGTGCCAGCAACGACAGGGGGAGCCCCTACGAGCAGTACTTC. Full variable domain (remainder filled in from reference TRBV7-2 and TRBJ2-7): GAGVSQSPSNKVTEKGKDVELRCDPISGHTALYWYRQSLGQGLEFLIYFQGNSAPDKSGLPSDRFSAERTGGSVSTLTIQRTQQEDSAVYLCASNDRGSPYEQYFGPGTRLTVT.

In this sample, this clonotype turned up once. This sequence joins TRBV24-1 and TRBJ1-2; the D gene is possibly TRBD1 (6 bases). Germline assignment: CDR1 KGHDR and CDR2 SFDVKD. This CDR3 has 12 residues. The V gene lost 4 bases and the J gene lost 8 bases, with 10 bases spanning the gap. The CDR3 loop reads CATSEGDIGYTF. The DNA of the CDR3 is TGTGCCACCAGTGAGGGGGACATCGGCTACACCTTC.

For the CDR3, the DNA is TGTGCCAGCAGTTTCCCGCCAGGGCGAGAGACCCAGTACTTC. Its protein product is CASSFPPGRETQYF. The chain recombines TRBV12-3 or TRBV12-4 with TRBJ2-5, with D perhaps TRBD1 (5 bases). Trimming removed 3 bases from V and 4 bases from J, with 12 bases in between. This CDR3 has 14 residues.

This clonotype was observed a handful of times. The gene calls are TRBV28 and TRBJ2-3; D remains unclear. With 7 bases removed from V and 0 bases from J, the gap between germline ends came to 8 bases. The CDR3 runs 13 residues. The germline V gene has CDR1 MDHEN and CDR2 SYDVKM. The CDR3 coding sequence is TGTGCCAGCAATTTCATTAGCACAGATACGCAGTATTTT. It translates to CASNFISTDTQYF.